What follows are 21 T cell receptor beta chains derived from one specimen sequenced in a study of T-cell memory formation after mild COVID-19. TCRdb processed the 5' RACE reads anew with MiXCR; each CDR3 protein has one entry. Among roughly 250,000 distinct CDR3 sequences listed, about a sixth were seen once. Material: PBMCs or a T cell subset sorted from them (not recorded which). Every receptor here comes from a man younger than 35 who had mild COVID-19 (a few samples of this study predate the infection). Cell type and time point are not known.

This clonotype was seen many times. The chain couples TRBV7-2 to TRBJ2-7, with 9 nucleotides matching TRBD2. CDR1 is SGHTA, CDR2 FQGNSA, per germline. V gave up 3 bases and J gave up 1 base; unmatched junction bases: 4. The CDR3 loop spans 15 amino acids. CDR3 coding DNA: TGTGCCAGCAGCTTCGCAGCGGGGGGTTCCTACGAGCAGTACTTC. Encoded protein: CASSFAAGGSYEQYF.

This clonotype was observed a few times. This chain joins TRBV4-3 and TRBJ1-4; 7 positions agree with TRBD1. The CDR3 runs to 15 residues. From germline, CDR1 is LGHNA and CDR2 YSLEER. Trimming at V came to 3 bases and at J to 5 bases, leaving 6 bases not matched to a gene. CDR3 sequence: CASSQGTVRNEKLFF. As DNA, the CDR3 is TGCGCCAGCAGCCAGGGGACAGTTCGGAATGAAAAACTGTTTTTT.

This clonotype was seen just once. The V gene is TRBV6-6, the J gene TRBJ1-2, with D possibly TRBD1 on 5 matching bases. Trimming left V 3 bases short and J 8 bases short, with 19 bases between. There are 15 residues in the CDR3. In germline, CDR1 is MNHNY, CDR2 SVGAGI (reference sequence). The CDR3 here is CASSYTTGGSKGYTF. The CDR3 DNA sequence: TGTGCCAGCAGTTATACCACTGGGGGGTCGAAAGGCTACACCTTC.

This clonotype was observed many times. The V and J genes are TRBV7-2 and TRBJ2-1; D is ambiguous. Germline CDR1 reads SGHTA; CDR2 reads FQGNSA. Trimming pared 3 bases from V and 5 bases from J, leaving 11 bases between. The CDR3 sequence is 14 residues long. The CDR3 spells CASSFDGHHNEQFF. In nucleotides, the CDR3 is TGTGCCAGCAGCTTTGACGGCCATCACAATGAGCAGTTCTTC.

This clonotype was detected a few times. V and J are TRBV6-6 and TRBJ2-7, with D perhaps being TRBD1 or TRBD2 (5 bases each). Deletions cut 6 bases from V and 1 base from J, with 10 bases between. The germline CDR1 and CDR2 sequences are MNHNY and SVGAGI (reference sequence). The CDR3 has 13 amino acids. The CDR3 DNA follows: TGTGCCAGCAGCCGGGACGGATCCTACGAGCAGTACGTC. This sequence encodes CASSRDGSYEQYV.

The V gene is TRBV4-1, the J gene TRBJ1-2, with D perhaps matching TRBD1 (5 bases). Germline loops: CDR1 MGHRA, CDR2 YSYEKL. This CDR3 has 17 residues. Trimming removed 3 bases from V and 7 bases from J, with 24 bases in between. The CDR3 protein is CASSHPGRPGLRSGYTF. The CDR3 region has the DNA TGCGCCAGCAGCCACCCCGGGCGGCCGGGACTGAGATCTGGCTACACCTTC.

V is TRBV19 and J is TRBJ2-1, with a possible D match to TRBD1 (6 bases). The germline V gene encodes CDR1 LNHDA and CDR2 SQIVND (reference sequence). Trimming removed 9 bases from V and 2 bases from J, with 20 bases in between. The CDR3 runs to 16 residues. The CDR3 spells CASAPYGTPTYNEQFF. The CDR3 region has the DNA TGTGCCAGCGCCCCTTACGGGACACCGACCTACAATGAGCAGTTCTTC.

The rearrangement joins TRBV20-1 to TRBJ2-3; TRBD2 aligns across 9 bases. V lost 6 bases and J lost 0; bases outside the gene matches: 7. The CDR3 has 15 amino acids. Germline V gene data show CDR1 as DFQATT and CDR2 as SNEGSKA (reference sequence). This CDR3 is CSATLAGVSTDTQYF. CDR3 nucleotides: TGCAGTGCCACCTTAGCGGGGGTTAGCACAGATACGCAGTATTTT.

This clonotype was observed a few times. J is TRBJ2-1 and V is TRBV7-2; maybe TRBD2 (5 bases). V lost 8 bases, J lost 8 bases, and 13 bases lay in between. Germline values: CDR1 SGHTA, CDR2 FQGNSA. The CDR3 has 12 residues. CDR3 sequence: CASAPGVDEQFF. CDR3 nucleotide sequence: TGTGCCAGCGCTCCCGGGGTCGATGAGCAGTTCTTC. Filled out from reference TRBV7-2 and TRBJ2-1, the complete variable domain reads GAGVSQSPSNKVTEKGKDVELRCDPISGHTALYWYRQSLGQGLEFLIYFQGNSAPDKSGLPSDRFSAERTGGSVSTLTIQRTQQEDSAVYLCASAPGVDEQFFGPGTRLTVL.

Many counts were recorded for this clonotype. A junction end diverges from the germline sequence, so it may reflect a read error. The chain uses TRBV7-2 and TRBJ2-3; D gene uncertain. CDR1 SGHTA and CDR2 FQGNSA come from the germline V gene. This CDR3 contains 14 residues. CDR3 sequence reads: CASSLSASTDTQYF. CDR3 sequence (DNA): TGCGCCAGCAGCTTGTCCGCCTCCACAGATACGCAGTATTTT.

V usage is TRBV2 and J usage is TRBJ2-7; TRBD1 matches 9 bases. The V gene end was trimmed by 6 bases and the J gene end by 5 bases; junction bases not matched to a gene: 11. The CDR3 is 15 residues long. CDR1 and CDR2 (germline): SNHLY, FYNNEI. CDR3 sequence: CASRTWTGAMNEQYF. The CDR3 nucleotides are TGTGCCAGCAGAACCTGGACAGGGGCAATGAACGAGCAGTACTTC.

This clonotype was detected many times. This chain joins TRBV5-6 and TRBJ2-3, with 7 bases matching TRBD2. Germline trimming cut 0 bases from V and 6 bases from J; bases unmatched to any gene: 7. The CDR3 consists of 15 residues. Germline V lookup: CDR1 SGHDT, CDR2 YYEEEE. CDR3 residues: CASSLDALRGDTQYF. The DNA for the CDR3 is TGTGCCAGCAGCTTGGACGCCCTGCGGGGGGATACGCAGTATTTT.

The V call is TRBV19, the J call TRBJ2-3, with D perhaps assigned TRBD1 or TRBD2 (7 bases each). There are 18 residues in the CDR3. The germline V and J ends were trimmed by 4 bases and 2 bases, with 22 bases remaining between them. Germline loops: CDR1 LNHDA, CDR2 SQIVND (reference sequence). CDR3 DNA sequence: TGTGCCAGTAGTAAGGGCCGCTCCCAGGGGGGGATCACAGATACGCAGTATTTT. Translated: CASSKGRSQGGITDTQYF.

In this sample, this clonotype turned up many times. The chain couples TRBV20-1 to TRBJ2-3, with D perhaps given as TRBD1 or TRBD2 (5 bases each). V was shortened by 1 base and J by 5 bases, with 16 bases between the two germline ends. CDR1 and CDR2 from the germline V gene are DFQATT and SNEGSKA (reference sequence). The CDR3 contains 15 residues. CDR3 region: CSARARDEGRDTQYF. CDR3 bases: TGCAGTGCTAGAGCCCGGGACGAAGGAAGAGATACGCAGTATTTT.

This chain links TRBV12-3 or TRBV12-4 with TRBJ2-7, with TRBD2 matching 8 bases. The length of the CDR3 is 15 residues. The ends lost 2 bases at V and 2 bases at J; junction bases unmatched: 5. The CDR3 region is CASSLSGGPTYEQYV. In DNA form, the CDR3 reads TGTGCCAGCAGTTTAAGCGGGGGACCTACCTACGAGCAGTACGTC.

J is TRBJ2-3 and V is TRBV11-2; 8 bases map to TRBD2. V was clipped by 0 bases and J by 2 bases; unmatched bases: 7. The CDR3 loop spans 17 amino acids. Germline V lookup: CDR1 SGHAT, CDR2 FQNNGV. Here the CDR3 reads CASSLDPLAGLTDTQYF. The CDR3 DNA is TGTGCCAGCAGCTTAGACCCTCTAGCGGGCCTCACAGATACGCAGTATTTT. Complete variable domain (other parts from reference TRBV11-2 and TRBJ2-3): EAGVAQSPRYKIIEKRQSVAFWCNPISGHATLYWYQQILGQGPKLLIQFQNNGVVDDSQLPKDRFSAERLKGVDSTLKIQPAKLEDSAVYLCASSLDPLAGLTDTQYFGPGTRLTVL.

The chain recombines TRBV3-1 with TRBJ2-7; TRBD1 aligns across 8 bases. The CDR3 runs 14 residues. The germline V gene has CDR1 LGHDT and CDR2 YNNKEL (reference sequence). V was pared by 4 bases and J by 3 bases, with 5 bases of the junction left unmatched. Written as DNA, the CDR3 is TGTGCCAGCAGCCGGACAGGGATCGGCTACGAGCAGTACTTC. Protein: CASSRTGIGYEQYF.

The genes are TRBV20-1 and TRBJ2-3, with a weak D call TRBD2 (6 bases). CDR3 length equals 15 residues. The V end lost 7 bases, the J end lost 2 bases, and 19 bases lay between the germline ends. Germline V lookup: CDR1 DFQATT, CDR2 SNEGSKA (reference sequence). CDR3 DNA: TGCAGTGGGGCCCTTGGCGGGGCGGACACAGATACGCAGTATTTT. As protein: CSGALGGADTDTQYF.

The chain joins TRBV12-3 or TRBV12-4 to TRBJ2-6, with D uncertain. V was clipped by 8 bases and J by 1 base, with 12 bases between them. This CDR3 comprises 15 residues. The CDR3 loop reads CASGLDGSGANVLTF. CDR3 sequence (DNA): TGTGCCAGCGGCCTGGACGGATCTGGGGCCAACGTCCTGACTTTC.

The J gene is TRBJ2-3, the V gene TRBV20-1, with TRBD2 identical over 9 bases. Trimming removed 3 bases from V and 6 bases from J; junction bases left unmatched: 7. Germline values: CDR1 DFQATT, CDR2 SNEGSKA (reference sequence). The CDR3 runs to 14 residues. This CDR3 reads CSASWRGGPDTQYF. In DNA form, the CDR3 reads TGCAGTGCTAGTTGGCGGGGGGGCCCGGATACGCAGTATTTT.

V gene TRBV5-1 combines with J gene TRBJ2-6, with 11 bases lining up with TRBD2. V was clipped by 4 bases and J by 4 bases; unmatched bases: 10. Germline assignment: CDR1 SGHRS and CDR2 YFSETQ. The length of the CDR3 is 18 residues. The CDR3 here is CASSPNSGGASGANVLTF. CDR3 bases: TGCGCCAGCAGCCCTAATAGCGGGGGGGCGTCCGGGGCCAACGTCCTGACTTTC.